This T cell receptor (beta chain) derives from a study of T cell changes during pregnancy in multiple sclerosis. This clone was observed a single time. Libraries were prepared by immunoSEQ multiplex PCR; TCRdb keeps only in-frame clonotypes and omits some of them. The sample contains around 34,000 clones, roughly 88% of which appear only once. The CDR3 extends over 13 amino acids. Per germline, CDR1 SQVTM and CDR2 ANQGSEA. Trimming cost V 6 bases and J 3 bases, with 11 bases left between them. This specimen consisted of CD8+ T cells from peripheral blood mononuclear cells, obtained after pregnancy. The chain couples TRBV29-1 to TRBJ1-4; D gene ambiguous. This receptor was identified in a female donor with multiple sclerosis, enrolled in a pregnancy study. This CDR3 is CSVPEGSNEKLFF. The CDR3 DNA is TGCAGCGTGCCGGAGGGATCTAATGAAAAACTGTTTTTT.